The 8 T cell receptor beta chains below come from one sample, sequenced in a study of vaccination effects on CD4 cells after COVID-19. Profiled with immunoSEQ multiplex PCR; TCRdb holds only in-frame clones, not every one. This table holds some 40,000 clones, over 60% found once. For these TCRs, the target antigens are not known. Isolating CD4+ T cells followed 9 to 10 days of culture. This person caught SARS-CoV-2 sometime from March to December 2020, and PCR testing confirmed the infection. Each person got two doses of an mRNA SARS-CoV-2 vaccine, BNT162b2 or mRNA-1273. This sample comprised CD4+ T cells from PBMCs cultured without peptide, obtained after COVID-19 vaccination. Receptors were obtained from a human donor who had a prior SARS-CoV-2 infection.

DNA for the CDR3: TGTGCCAGCAGCCCACGGGAAGCGCGGGTTTTCCGTGATGAGCAGTTCTTC. Protein sequence: CASSPREARVFRDEQFF. The chain links TRBV11-3 to TRBJ2-1, with D possibly being TRBD2 (5 bases). CDR3 length: 17 amino acids. Trimming removed 5 bases from V and 8 bases from J, with 25 bases in between. Per the germline V gene, CDR1 is SGHNT and CDR2 is YENEEA.

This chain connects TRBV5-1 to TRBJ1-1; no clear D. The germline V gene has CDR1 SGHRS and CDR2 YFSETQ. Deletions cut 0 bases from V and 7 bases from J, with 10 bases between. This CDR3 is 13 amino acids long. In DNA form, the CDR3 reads TGCGCCAGCAGCTTGGTTCTGGAGGGTGAAGCTTTCTTT. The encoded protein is CASSLVLEGEAFF.

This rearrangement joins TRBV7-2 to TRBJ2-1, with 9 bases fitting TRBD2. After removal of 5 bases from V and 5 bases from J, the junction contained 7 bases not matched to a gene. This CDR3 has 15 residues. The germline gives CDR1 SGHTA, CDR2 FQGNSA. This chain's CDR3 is CASSVNSGGNNEQFF. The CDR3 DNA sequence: TGTGCCAGCAGCGTAAATAGCGGGGGTAACAATGAGCAGTTCTTC.

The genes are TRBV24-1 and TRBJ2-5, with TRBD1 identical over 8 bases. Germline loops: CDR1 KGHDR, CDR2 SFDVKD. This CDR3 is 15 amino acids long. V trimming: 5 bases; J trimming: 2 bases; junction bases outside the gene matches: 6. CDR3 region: CATSGGTGRQETQYF. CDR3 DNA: TGTGCCACCAGTGGCGGGACAGGACGACAAGAGACCCAGTACTTC.

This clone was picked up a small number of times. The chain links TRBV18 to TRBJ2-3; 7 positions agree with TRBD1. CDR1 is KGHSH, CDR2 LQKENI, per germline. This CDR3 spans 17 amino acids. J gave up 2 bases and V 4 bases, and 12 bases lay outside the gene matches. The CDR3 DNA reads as TGTGCCAGCTCACGACCTGCGACAGGGCGGTACACAGATACGCAGTATTTT. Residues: CASSRPATGRYTDTQYF.

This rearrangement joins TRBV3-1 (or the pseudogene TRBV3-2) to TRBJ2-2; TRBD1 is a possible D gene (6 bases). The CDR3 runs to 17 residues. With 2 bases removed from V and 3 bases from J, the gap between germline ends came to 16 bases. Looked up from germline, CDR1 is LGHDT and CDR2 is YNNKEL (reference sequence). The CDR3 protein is CASSQWTEGMDTGELFF. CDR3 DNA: TGTGCCAGCAGCCAATGGACAGAGGGAATGGACACCGGGGAGCTGTTTTTT.

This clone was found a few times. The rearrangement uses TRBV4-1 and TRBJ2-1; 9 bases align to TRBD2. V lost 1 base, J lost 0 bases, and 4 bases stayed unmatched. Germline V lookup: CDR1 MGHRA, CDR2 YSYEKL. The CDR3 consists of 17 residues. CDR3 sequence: CASSQGAGGPSYNEQFF. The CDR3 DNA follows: TGCGCCAGCAGCCAAGGAGCGGGGGGCCCCTCCTACAATGAGCAGTTCTTC.

The CDR3 protein is CASSRAGLAKNIQYF. CDR3 bases: TGTGCCAGCAGCCGAGCGGGACTAGCCAAAAACATTCAGTACTTC. V and J are TRBV5-5 and TRBJ2-4, with 7 nucleotides matching TRBD2. V was clipped by 4 bases and J by 0 bases; unmatched bases: 4. CDR1 is SGHKS and CDR2 is YYEKEE in the germline V gene (reference sequence). The CDR3 is 15 residues long. The variable domain in full, completed from reference TRBV5-5 and TRBJ2-4, reads DAGVTQSPTHLIKTRGQQVTLRCSPISGHKSVSWYQQVLGQGPQFIFQYYEKEERGRGNFPDRFSARQFPNYSSELNVNALLLGDSALYLCASSRAGLAKNIQYFGAGTRLSVL.